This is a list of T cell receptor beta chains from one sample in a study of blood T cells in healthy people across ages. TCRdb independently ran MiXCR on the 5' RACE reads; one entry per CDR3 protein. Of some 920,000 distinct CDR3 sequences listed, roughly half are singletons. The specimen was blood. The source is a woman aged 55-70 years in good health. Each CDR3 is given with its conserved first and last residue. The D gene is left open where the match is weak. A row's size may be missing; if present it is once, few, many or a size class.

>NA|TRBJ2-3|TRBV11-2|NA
CASSGTGSTQYF
TGTGCCAGCAGCGGAACTGGAAGTACGCAGTATTTT
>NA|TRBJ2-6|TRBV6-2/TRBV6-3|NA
CASSGGWANVLTF
TGTGCCAGCAGTGGAGGGTGGGCCAACGTCCTGACTTTC
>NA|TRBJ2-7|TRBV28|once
CASSLTLGTRYEQYF
TGTGCCAGCAGTTTAACCCTAGGGACCCGCTACGAGCAGTACTTC
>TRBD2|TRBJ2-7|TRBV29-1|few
CSVGLAGYDVGEQYF
TGCAGCGTTGGGCTAGCGGGATATGATGTCGGCGAGCAGTACTTC
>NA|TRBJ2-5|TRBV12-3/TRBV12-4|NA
CASRDDRAGGETQYF
TGTGCCAGCAGGGACGACAGGGCCGGGGGAGAGACCCAGTACTTC
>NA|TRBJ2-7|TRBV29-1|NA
CSVGEGPLAYEQYF
TGCAGCGTTGGAGAAGGACCCCTGGCCTACGAGCAGTACTTC
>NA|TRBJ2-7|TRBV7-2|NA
CASSSGYLTYEQYF
TGTGCCAGCAGCTCGGGGTATCTGACCTACGAGCAGTACTTC
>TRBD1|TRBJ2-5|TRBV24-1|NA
CATSADRGRLGETQYF
TGTGCCACCAGTGCGGACAGGGGGCGTCTCGGAGAGACCCAGTACTTC
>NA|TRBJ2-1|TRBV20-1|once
CSAPNQDKEQFF
TGCAGTGCACCAAATCAGGACAAGGAGCAGTTCTTC
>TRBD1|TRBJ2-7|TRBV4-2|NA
CASSQVVQTGGGPREQYF
TGTGCCAGCAGCCAAGTAGTCCAGACAGGGGGCGGACCGCGCGAGCAGTACTTC
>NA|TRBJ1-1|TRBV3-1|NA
CASSPSSGVGEAFF
TGTGCCAGCAGCCCTTCGTCAGGGGTTGGTGAAGCTTTCTTT
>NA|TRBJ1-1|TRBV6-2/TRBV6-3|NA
CASRESKNTEAFF
TGTGCCAGCAGAGAGTCTAAGAACACTGAAGCTTTCTTT
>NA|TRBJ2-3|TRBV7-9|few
CASSFNAREPISTDTQYF
TGTGCCAGCAGCTTTAACGCCAGGGAGCCAATTAGCACAGATACGCAGTATTTT
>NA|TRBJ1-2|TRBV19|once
CASSILAVGGYTF
TGTGCCAGTAGTATTTTGGCAGTTGGCGGCTACACCTTC
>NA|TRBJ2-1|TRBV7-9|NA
CASSLKPGDPSYNEQFF
TGTGCCAGCAGCTTAAAACCCGGAGATCCCTCATACAATGAGCAGTTCTTC
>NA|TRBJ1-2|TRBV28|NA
CASSFKGSPILNYGYTF
TGTGCCAGCAGTTTTAAGGGGTCCCCCATCTTGAACTATGGCTACACCTTC
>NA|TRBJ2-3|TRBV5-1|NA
CTSRRDSLTDTQYF
TGCACCAGCAGGCGGGACAGCCTCACAGATACGCAGTATTTT
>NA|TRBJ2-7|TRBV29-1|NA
CSVAGAGISYEQYF
TGCAGCGTTGCCGGGGCAGGTATCTCCTACGAGCAGTACTTC
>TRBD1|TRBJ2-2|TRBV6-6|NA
CASSRQGSVSSGELFF
TGTGCCAGCAGTCGACAGGGAAGCGTATCTAGTGGGGAGCTGTTTTTT